This T cell receptor beta chain was captured by sequencing in a study of cytomegalovirus exposure and HLA in healthy donors (dated by TCRdb to 2017 to 2019). With respect to the entire study: An earlier analysis of approximately 640 of the donors reported roughly 300 Gb of sequence data and 117 million unique TCR beta sequences from roughly 200 million T cells. An early release that covered some 640 HLA-typed donors contained about 300 gigabases of sequencing data and tens of millions of unique TCR sequences. Of the 398 genotyped donors, around 81% fell in the genetic ancestry cluster associated with self-reported Caucasian donors. The study aimed to test whether signatures of past pathogen exposure could be identified by cataloging public T cell receptors. Using immunosequencing, the study profiled T cell repertoires from 500 to 800 subjects and related those repertoires to cytomegalovirus serostatus. In addition to the first cohort of 666 subjects, a separate validation cohort of about 120 different subjects was used. To predict cytomegalovirus infection status, the study brought together high-throughput TCR immunosequencing, statistical association of individual TCRs with disease status, and machine learning. To study patterns of TCR occurrence, a later analysis re-analyzed previously published TCR beta repertoires from under 750 donors and added high-resolution HLA genotyping. Rather than drawing on any new phenotypic data, the later analysis identified candidate immune exposures from TCR beta sequences and the way those sequences occurred across donors. In an earlier analysis of 500 to 650 of the donors, high-throughput TCR beta sequencing was used to judge whether each TCR beta V gene segment behaved as functional or pseudogenic. Donor age, sex, ethnicity and CMV serostatus were compiled alongside the repertoire data. A later genetic analysis took genome-wide SNP genotypes for about three fifths of the 666 donors and used that subset as a discovery cohort. All discovery cohort repertoires had been generated on a single sequencing platform. HLA typing included class I and class II loci at four-digit resolution. Typing coverage varied by locus: 629-630 donors for A, B, C, DRB1 and DQB1; roughly 500 for DQA1; around 610 for DPA1; approximately 470 for DPB1. A handful of DR-DQ haplotypes were handled as single units for association and clustering because linkage in the cohort was strong. Across 398 genotyped donors of the cohort, an average of 235,054 unique TCR beta nucleotide sequences per donor were sequenced, and roughly 18% of those sequences were non-productive.

CDR1 LNHNV and CDR2 YYDKDF were looked up in the germline V gene (reference sequence). V loses 0 bases, J loses 7 bases, and the germline ends lie 15 bases apart. The CDR3 covers 15 residues, taking in both the cysteine and the phenylalanine. The CDR3 DNA has 45 bases and is translated from base 1. The study at large found these results: In a later analysis, more than 15,000 TCR beta sequences were associated with specific HLA alleles at a false discovery rate of 0.05. When HLA alleles, especially DR and DQ, strongly co-occurred, attributing TCR associations to individual alleles was difficult. A later analysis found that most CMV-associated TCR beta chains appeared HLA-restricted, with HLA associations seemingly driven largely by CMV exposure. Broadly in line with IMGT annotations, most TCR beta V segments showed up in productive rearrangements about 90% or about 30% of the time in an earlier analysis of under 700 of the donors. Linkage disequilibrium might explain the correlated functional status among segregating V segments, but an unknown experimental factor could not be ruled out. Several of the top co-occurrence clusters appeared to be linked to parvovirus B19, influenza, CMV and Epstein-Barr virus, according to a later analysis. Only TCR beta chains were sequenced in this cohort, and the absence of alpha or paired-chain data limited detectable features. The earlier analysis of 587 of the donors excluded roughly 16 rarely observed V segments, including chromosome 9 orphons, because counts were too low. A later genetic analysis associated a missense DCLRE1C variant with V-gene and J-gene trimming of TCR beta chains, and an independent cohort replicated the association. Because some donors lacked HLA typing at each locus, the association tests relied only on the typed subset. A cluster of highly shared sequence variants was judged likely to be a technical artifact of the sequencing pipeline. A further reported finding was that TCR beta sequences accurately predicted the HLA-A and HLA-B alleles for most subjects in the first cohort. In a later analysis, the rate of TCR association differed among HLA loci, with DRB1 alleles having the most associated TCRs and HLA-C alleles having the fewest. According to the authors, the approach could potentially be generalized to other disease states and immunological phenotypes. Roughly uniform sequencing depth across donors was assumed in presence/absence analyses, although this assumption may not hold. Compared with equally common non-associated chains, HLA-associated TCR beta chains in a later analysis were more clonally expanded and had lower generation probabilities. The study listed 170 or so TCR beta chains as associated with cytomegalovirus. Most TCR sequences were observed very rarely across donors, whereas some public TCRs were present in many individuals. Three of the identified cytomegalovirus-associated TCR beta chains were confirmed in vitro to be specific for cytomegalovirus antigens. CMV serostatus was the only immune exposure information available for the cohort. According to a later genetic analysis, donors in an Asian-associated ancestry cluster had fewer N-insertions in productive TCRs than the roughly 670-donor mean. Some IMGT-functional V segments, including TRBV6-2 and TRBV6-3, could not be told apart with the 87-base-pair reads, so those segments were excluded. In both the original and validation cohorts, the classifier was reported to diagnose cytomegalovirus status with high specificity and sensitivity.

The cohort comprised some 680 healthy bone marrow donors. Cohort members were all nominally healthy when sampled, although unrecorded immune exposures were likely present. The donor was CMV seropositive and was included in the group of 290 or so seropositive cohort members. A peripheral blood sample was collected from each donor, and TCR beta sequencing was performed on peripheral blood mononuclear cells. The Qiagen DNeasy Blood Extraction Kit was used to extract genomic DNA from the blood cell samples. Receptors were amplified or captured by the immunoSEQ multiplex PCR assay. A mixture of 60 forward primers for TCR Vbeta segments and 13 reverse primers for TCR Jbeta segments was used in the multiplex PCR. The CDR3 region of rearranged TCR beta genes was amplified from genomic DNA with a multiplex PCR assay. Amplified TCR beta libraries were sequenced as 87-base-pair reads on the Illumina HiSeq System. The authors processed their data as follows. A later analysis tallied tens of millions of unique TCR beta chains across the roughly 610 repertoires, and about 12 million of those chains were shared by two or more donors. A nearest-neighbor algorithm error-corrected the raw reads and collapsed the reads into unique sequences, merging closely related sequences to remove PCR and sequencing errors. CDR3 sequences were aligned to IMGT reference sequences to assign V, D and J gene segments. For a sequence to be retained, a match of at least six nucleotides was required to both a V gene segment and a J gene segment. Rearrangements were called productive when the CDR3 lacked stop codons and stayed in frame with V and J; all others were non-productive. CDR3 was defined according to IMGT convention as the region running from the second conserved V-encoded cysteine to the conserved J-encoded phenylalanine. Sequences without an unambiguous match to a single V gene segment were excluded from the earlier analysis of 587 of the donors. In an earlier analysis of a few hundred of the donors, a V segment was called functional when productive rearrangements were above 56.7%, and segregating when the standard deviation between donors exceeded 5%. A statistical classification framework was built to diagnose cytomegalovirus status from the catalog of TCR beta chain sequences. In a later analysis, V and J genes were assigned by comparing TCR nucleotide sequences against IMGT/GENE-DB human TR gene sequences. A later analysis assigned CDR3 sequences and most-parsimonious VDJ recombination scenarios with the TCRdist pipeline. In a later analysis, every TCR beta chain was defined by the combination of its CDR3 amino acid sequence and its V-gene family, and reads without a unique V-gene family were dropped. As a way to deal with suspected cross-contamination and a sequencing artifact, a later analysis dropped approximately 590 nucleotide sequences that were highly shared and had low generation probability. For each public chain, a later analysis derived a clonal expansion index from normalized ranks of inferred template counts within each repertoire. A later analysis computed generation probabilities with a VDJ recombination model fitted to out-of-frame rearrangements, and checked the results against IGoR. Hypergeometric tests were used in a later analysis to score TCR-TCR, TCR-HLA and TCR-CMV co-occurrence, with a repertoire-size bias correction applied to the TCR pairs. A later analysis estimated false discovery rates by permuting HLA or CMV assignments 20 times. A later analysis grouped co-occurring TCRs with DBSCAN, adding TCRdist sequence similarity when clustering within HLA-allele-positive subsets. Repertoires with fewer than 30,000 or more than 120,000 public chains, plus five repertoires with anomalous nucleotide sharing, were excluded from co-occurrence clustering. In its TCRdb copy, this immuneACCESS table keeps in-frame sequences only and misses some clones. Where compared with another copy, unresolved V genes explain less than half of these, and the others have no known cause. D and trimming come from the DNA, and the V and J calls and clone size come from that table. This sample lists some 93,000 clones; less than 80% were detected once. The top ten constitute 5.5% to 6% of the sample.

A few counts support this clone. Its antigen is still unknown. Base qualities are not recorded, but no much larger clone differs from it by a single base. The sequenced material came from PBMCs. The V and J segments used are TRBV15 and TRBJ1-2, with the D gene uncertain. This clonotype was sampled from a boy younger than 18 in good health and CMV-seropositive. Here is the DNA: TGTGCCACCAGCAGAGATTTCATGGTGGCAAGTGGCTACACCTTC. Translated, this is CATSRDFMVASGYTF.